The 19 T cell receptor beta chains below come from one sample, sequenced in a study of blood T cell repertoires in COVID-19. Generated by immunoSEQ multiplex PCR, the TCRdb table keeps only in-frame clones and is missing some. Of a few hundred thousand clones listed, roughly 91% were seen once; the top ten hold around 10%. Sequenced input: PBMCs or T cells enriched from blood (not recorded which). These TCRs come from a man in his forties who had recovered from COVID-19.

This chain links TRBV7-2 with TRBJ2-1; maybe TRBD1 (5 bases). V was cut by 5 bases and J by 15 bases, with 17 bases left in between. From germline, CDR1 is SGHTA and CDR2 FQGNSA. The CDR3 runs 12 residues. CDR3 sequence reads: CASSPNHRNRFF. The DNA of the CDR3 is TGTGCCAGCAGCCCAAATCACAGGAATCGGTTCTTC. Filled out from reference TRBV7-2 and TRBJ2-1, the complete variable domain reads GAGVSQSPSNKVTEKGKDVELRCDPISGHTALYWYRQSLGQGLEFLIYFQGNSAPDKSGLPSDRFSAERTGGSVSTLTIQRTQQEDSAVYLCASSPNHRNRFFGPGTRLTVL.

The chain couples TRBV5-4 to TRBJ2-3, with 9 nucleotides matching TRBD1. This CDR3 region has 16 residues. The V gene's germline CDR1 is SGHNT and CDR2 YYREEE (reference sequence). The J segment lost 6 bases and the V segment lost 2 bases, leaving 10 bases of the junction unmatched. The CDR3 loop is CASSLDGTGSRDTQYF. The CDR3 DNA reads TGTGCCAGCAGCTTAGATGGGACAGGGAGCAGGGATACGCAGTATTTT.

This rearrangement joins TRBV5-1 to TRBJ1-1; a weak D match, TRBD1 (5 bases). CDR3 length equals 18 residues. Germline loops: CDR1 SGHRS, CDR2 YFSETQ. V lost 4 bases and J lost 0, with 22 bases in between. The CDR3 is CASSPRGGDPKLNTEAFF. For the CDR3, the DNA is TGCGCCAGCAGCCCTCGGGGGGGAGACCCCAAACTGAACACTGAAGCTTTCTTT.

J is TRBJ1-2 and V is TRBV2; D unclear. The CDR3 spans 15 residues. The V end was cut by 4 bases, the J end by 3 bases, with 15 bases between. Germline CDR1 SNHLY, CDR2 FYNNEI. CDR3 sequence: CASSGVRASDYGYTF. In DNA, the CDR3 is TGTGCCAGCAGTGGCGTGAGGGCCAGTGACTATGGCTACACCTTC.

This clone was seen many times. In the same sample, other DNA sequences code for this CDR3. The chain joins TRBV6-5 to TRBJ2-7; 10 bases fit TRBD1. The V and J ends lost 2 bases and 2 bases, in that order; junction bases with no gene match: 0. The germline CDR1 and CDR2 sequences are MNHEY and SVGAGI. The CDR3 is made up of 14 amino acids. The CDR3 protein is CASSYGQGAYEQYF. The CDR3 DNA follows: TGTGCCAGCAGTTACGGACAGGGGGCCTACGAGCAGTACTTC.

This sequence joins TRBV7-9 and TRBJ1-4; 7 positions match TRBD1. Losses at the gene ends were 5 bases for V and 10 bases for J; bases not matched to a gene: 10. CDR1 SEHNR and CDR2 FQNEAQ come from the germline V gene (reference sequence). CDR3 length: 14 amino acids. The CDR3 nucleotides are TGTGCCAGCAGCCGAGGGACAGCGACAGCAAAACTGTTTTTT. Its translation is CASSRGTATAKLFF. Using reference TRBV7-9 and TRBJ1-4 for the parts outside the CDR3, the full variable domain is DTGVSQNPRHKITKRGQNVTFRCDPISEHNRLYWYRQTLGQGPEFLTYFQNEAQLEKSRLLSDRFSAERPKGSFSTLEIQRTEQGDSAMYLCASSRGTATAKLFFGSGTQLSVL.

The chain joins TRBV29-1 to TRBJ2-5; TRBD1 agrees at 7 bases. The CDR3 length is 13 residues. Germline V lookup: CDR1 SQVTM, CDR2 ANQGSEA. Trimming removed 8 bases from V and 5 bases from J; junction bases left unmatched: 11. CDR3 region: CSSTTGVAETQYF. The CDR3 DNA sequence: TGCAGCTCAACCACAGGGGTCGCGGAGACCCAGTACTTC.

The chain joins TRBV27 to TRBJ2-5; 7 positions match TRBD1. After removal of 4 bases from V and 1 base from J, the junction contained 9 bases not matched to a gene. The length of the CDR3 is 16 residues. The germline CDR1 and CDR2 sequences are MNHEY and SMNVEV (reference sequence). The CDR3 protein is CASSSPTGTSQETQYF. The CDR3 DNA follows: TGTGCCAGCAGTTCCCCGACAGGGACCTCCCAAGAGACCCAGTACTTC.

This clone has a handful of counts. The chain is built from TRBV9 and TRBJ1-1; unclear D gene. The CDR3 contains 13 residues. CDR1 is SGDLS and CDR2 is YYNGEE in the germline V gene. Trimming removed 4 bases from V and 4 bases from J, with 11 bases in between. The CDR3 reads CASSKVEGTEAFF. CDR3 sequence (DNA): TGTGCCAGCAGCAAGGTTGAGGGCACTGAAGCTTTCTTT. The whole variable domain, filled in from reference TRBV9 and TRBJ1-1, reads DSGVTQTPKHLITATGQRVTLRCSPRSGDLSVYWYQQSLDQGLQFLIQYYNGEERAKGNILERFSAQQFPDLHSELNLSSLELGDSALYFCASSKVEGTEAFFGQGTRLTVV.

This clone was seen a few times. The chain uses TRBV7-8 and TRBJ1-2, with D possibly TRBD1 on 5 matching bases. The V gene lost 1 base and the J gene lost 10 bases, with 16 bases spanning the gap. The CDR3 runs to 14 residues. Looked up from germline, CDR1 is SGHVS and CDR2 is FQNEAQ. CDR3 loop: CASSLVFGQGLYTF. CDR3 nucleotide sequence: TGTGCCAGCAGCTTAGTGTTCGGTCAGGGCCTCTACACCTTC.

The V gene is TRBV19, the J gene TRBJ2-2; tentatively, D is TRBD1 (6 bases). The ends were cut back, 9 bases at V and 0 bases at J, with 23 bases in the middle. The CDR3 is 18 residues long. Germline lookup yields CDR1 LNHDA and CDR2 SQIVND (reference sequence). In DNA form, the CDR3 reads TGTGCCAGCCAACCAGGGGAAGGTCACCCGGCGAACACCGGGGAGCTGTTTTTT. It translates to CASQPGEGHPANTGELFF.

V is TRBV5-8 and J is TRBJ1-1; tentatively, D is TRBD1 (5 bases). The ends were cut back, 4 bases at V and 3 bases at J, with 22 bases in the middle. From germline, CDR1 is SGHTS and CDR2 YDEGEE. This CDR3 has 17 amino acids. The CDR3 DNA is TGTGCCAGCAGCCCGGGAGGGGATGACAACCAGTACACTGAAGCTTTCTTT. Translating gives CASSPGGDDNQYTEAFF.

The chain has TRBV6-5 and TRBJ1-1; 8 nucleotides agree with TRBD1. From germline, CDR1 is MNHEY and CDR2 SVGAGI. The CDR3 runs 14 residues. The junction had 8 bases not matched to a gene; V was cut back by 6 bases and J by 5 bases. The CDR3 DNA reads as TGTGCCAGCAGGGACAGGGTCGGTGGGACTGAAGCTTTCTTT. It specifies CASRDRVGGTEAFF.

The chain has TRBV25-1 and TRBJ1-2; the D is unclear. This CDR3 is built from 13 residues. Germline V gene sequence: CDR1 MGHDK, CDR2 SYGVNS. V was cut by 5 bases and J by 8 bases, with 15 bases left in between. This chain's CDR3 is CASSQRARSGYTF. The CDR3 DNA reads TGTGCCAGCAGTCAGAGGGCCAGGTCGGGCTACACCTTC.

The chain combines TRBV19 with TRBJ1-1, with a possible D match to TRBD1 (6 bases). The CDR3 is 16 residues long. Per germline, CDR1 LNHDA and CDR2 SQIVND (reference sequence). The ends were cut back, 5 bases at V and 3 bases at J, with 19 bases in the middle. CDR3 amino acids: CASSRGGERLYTEAFF. The CDR3 DNA reads as TGTGCCAGTAGTCGGGGGGGCGAAAGGTTGTACACTGAAGCTTTCTTT. The whole variable domain, filled in from reference TRBV19 and TRBJ1-1, reads DGGITQSPKYLFRKEGQNVTLSCEQNLNHDAMYWYRQDPGQGLRLIYYSQIVNDFQKGDIAEGYSVSREKKESFPLTVTSAQKNPTAFYLCASSRGGERLYTEAFFGQGTRLTVV.

The chain combines TRBV7-9 with TRBJ1-4, with a weak D call TRBD1 (5 bases). In germline, CDR1 is SEHNR, CDR2 FQNEAQ (reference sequence). With 1 base removed from V and 4 bases from J, the gap between germline ends came to 7 bases. The CDR3 contains 14 residues. The CDR3, as DNA: TGTGCCAGCAGCTTAGTACAGGATAATGAAAAACTGTTTTTT. Protein: CASSLVQDNEKLFF.

The genes are TRBV4-1 and TRBJ2-3; possibly TRBD2 for D (6 bases). V was trimmed by 11 bases and J by 3 bases, leaving 21 bases between them. The CDR3 is made up of 15 amino acids. CDR1 is MGHRA and CDR2 is YSYEKL in the germline V gene. The CDR3 protein is CAGSYVGEVTDTQYF. The CDR3 DNA reads as TGCGCCGGGAGCTATGTAGGGGAGGTGACAGATACGCAGTATTTT.

J is TRBJ1-1 and V is TRBV6-5; 7 bases align to TRBD1. Germline V gives CDR1 MNHEY, CDR2 SVGAGI. This CDR3 region has 14 residues. V shed 7 bases, J shed 3 bases, and the junction held 8 bases outside the gene matches. The CDR3 sequence is CASKRQGRYTEAFF. In nucleotides, the CDR3 is TGTGCCAGCAAAAGACAGGGTCGGTACACTGAAGCTTTCTTT.

The CDR3 region is CAWSLGGTSYNSPLHF. The CDR3 region has the DNA TGTGCCTGGAGTCTGGGCGGGACCTCCTATAATTCACCCCTCCACTTT. The V call is TRBV30, the J call TRBJ1-6; D is possibly TRBD1 (5 bases). V was shortened by 2 bases and J by 0 bases, with 11 bases between the two germline ends. The CDR3 sequence is 16 residues long. Germline CDR1 GTSNPN, CDR2 SVGIG (reference sequence).